This T cell receptor (beta chain) was obtained from a study of T cells in Graves' hyperthyroidism and ophthalmopathy (dated by TCRdb to about 2019). As for the study more broadly: Peripheral blood was sampled at the time of initial diagnosis, prior to any treatment. Following sampling, methimazole starting at 30 mg daily was given to hyperthyroidism patients, and high-dose intravenous methylprednisolone was given to ophthalmopathy patients. In more than 5 Graves' hyperthyroidism patients, the study also compared T-cell repertoires from thyroid tissue with T-cell repertoires from blood. To identify distinguishing TCR V-J signatures, a discovery cohort of around 98 patients was used, comprising some 45 with Graves' ophthalmopathy and around 57 with stable Graves' hyperthyroidism. According to the paper, TCR Vbeta CDR3 sequencing was carried out on some 130 peripheral blood samples, which came from over 40 ophthalmopathy, around 74 hyperthyroidism and about 17 progressor patients. For training and testing, the approximately 92 patients in the discovery cohort were randomly divided in a 7:3 ratio. An independent validation cohort of under 20 hyperthyroidism patients and approximately 15 patients who later progressed to ophthalmopathy tested prospective prediction of ophthalmopathy.

Taken from cysteine to phenylalanine, the CDR3 has 14 residues. CDR3 DNA is the only sequence kept; it has 42 bases, read in frame from the first base. Unmatched junction bases come to 2, with V trimmed by 5 bases and J by 2 bases. According to the germline V gene, CDR1 reads KGHDR and CDR2 reads SFDVKD. To note about this clonotype: Its antigen target is currently unknown. Per-nucleotide qualities are absent, and no much larger clonotype sits a single base away.

Stable Graves' hyperthyroidism was defined as no progression to ophthalmopathy during 18 months of follow-up. Hyperthyroidism patients were aged 18 to 65 years and newly diagnosed, with disease duration of less than 2 months. Patients with uncontrolled infections, other autoimmune diseases, pregnancy or lactation were excluded. Diagnoses were based on clinical symptoms, serum thyroxine and TRAb, thyroid ultrasound and orbital computed tomography. PBMCs were isolated from roughly 10 ml of fresh peripheral blood by Ficoll-Paque density gradient centrifugation. Total RNA was extracted using Trizol reagent, and RNA quality was assessed on an Agilent 2100 Bioanalyzer. Overall results and qualifications from the work: In validation, progression to ophthalmopathy was predicted by the model with 55% to 71% sensitivity and nearly 75% specificity, a median of approximately 6.5 months before onset. A model built on a 13 V-J signature distinguished ophthalmopathy from stable hyperthyroidism, reaching roughly 88% sensitivity and 81% to 83% specificity in cross-validation and 80%/75% in testing. Sample size was not statistically predetermined, and investigators were not blinded to group allocation. Blood samples also contained most of the expanded thyroid clonotypes (frequency above 0.001), which suggests that blood repertoires may reflect thyroid immune responses.

Amplification of TCR beta CDR3 regions was carried out from RNA transcripts. For the first round of RT-PCR on the TCR CDR3, the HTBI primer set was used together with the Qiagen OneStep RT-PCR kit. The libraries were constructed in a second round of multiplex PCR and then size-selected and purified. The libraries were sequenced on an Illumina HiSeq2000 using paired-end 100 bp reads. The paper's processing steps were these. SOAPnuke was used to process the raw data, removing reads that contained adapters or uncalled bases, had a mean Phred below 15, or lacked an exact match to the constant primer or identifier. COPE v1.2.5 was used to merge the high-quality paired reads, and each unique nucleotide sequence was defined as a clonotype. MiTCR v1.1 was used to align the clonotypes against IMGT TRBV, TRBD and TRBJ reference segments. Analysis was restricted to V-J combinations with a frequency above 0.0001, which covered 98% to 99.2% of repertoires. A TCS score was defined as the ratio of F50 (clonal expansion) to E x V (chaos), with BLOSUM62-based TCRdist applied between CDR3 peptides within each V-J. Welch's t-statistics and random forest reduced 500 to 550 V-J features to 13, which were used in a naive Bayes classifier (R e1071). The raw public reads went through TCRdb reprocessing: fastp at Q25, MiXCR clone calling, in-frame beta chains kept. For every CDR3 protein sequence, its rows merge into one entry that carries the most common genes and DNA. The V and J calls, along with clone size, are taken from TCRdb and not from the paper's own processing. The sample includes around 690,000 distinct CDR3 sequences, with about 18% observed a single time. The ten most abundant clones make up less than 20% of the sample.

This receptor chain uses TRBV24-1 and TRBJ1-5; 7 bases in the junction line up with TRBD1. The clonotype comes from a man over 45 with Graves' hyperthyroidism. Sequenced sample: blood. The DNA sequence reads TGTGCCACCAGTGCCGGGACAGGCAATCAGCCCCAGCATTTT. Its protein product is CATSAGTGNQPQHF.